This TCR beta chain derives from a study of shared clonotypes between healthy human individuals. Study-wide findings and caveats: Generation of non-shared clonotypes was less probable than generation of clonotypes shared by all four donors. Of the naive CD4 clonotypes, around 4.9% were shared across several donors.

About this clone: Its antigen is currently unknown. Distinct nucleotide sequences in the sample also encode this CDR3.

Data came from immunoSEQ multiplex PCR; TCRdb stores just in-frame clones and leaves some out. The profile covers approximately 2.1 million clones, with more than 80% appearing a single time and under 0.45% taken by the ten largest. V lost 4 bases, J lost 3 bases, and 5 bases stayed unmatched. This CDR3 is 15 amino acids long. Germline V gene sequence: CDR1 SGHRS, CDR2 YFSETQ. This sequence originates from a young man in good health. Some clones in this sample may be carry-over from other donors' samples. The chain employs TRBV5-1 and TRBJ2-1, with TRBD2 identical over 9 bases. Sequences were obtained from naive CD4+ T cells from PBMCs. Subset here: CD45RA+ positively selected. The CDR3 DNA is TGCGCCAGCAGCCTAGGACTAGCGTTCTACAATGAGCAGTTCTTC. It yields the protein CASSLGLAFYNEQFF.